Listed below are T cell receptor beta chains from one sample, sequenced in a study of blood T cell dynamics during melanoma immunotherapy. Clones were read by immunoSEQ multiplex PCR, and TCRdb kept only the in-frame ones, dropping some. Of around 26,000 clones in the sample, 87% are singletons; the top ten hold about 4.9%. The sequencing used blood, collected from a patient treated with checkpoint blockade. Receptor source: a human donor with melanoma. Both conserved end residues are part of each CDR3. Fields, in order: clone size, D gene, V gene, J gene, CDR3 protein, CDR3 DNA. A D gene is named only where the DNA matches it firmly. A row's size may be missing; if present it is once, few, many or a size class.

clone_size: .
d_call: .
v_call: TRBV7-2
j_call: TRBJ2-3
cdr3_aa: CASSPGPPDTQYF
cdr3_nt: TGTGCCAGCAGCCCTGGGCCCCCAGATACGCAGTATTTT

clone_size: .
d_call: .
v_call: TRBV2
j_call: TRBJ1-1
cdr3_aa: CASSVEGKTEAFF
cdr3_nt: TGTGCCAGCAGCGTGGAGGGGAAGACTGAAGCTTTCTTT

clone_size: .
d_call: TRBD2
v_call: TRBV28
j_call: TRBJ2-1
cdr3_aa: CASSGGLAENSYNEQFF
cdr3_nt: TGTGCCAGCAGTGGGGGACTAGCGGAGAACTCCTACAATGAGCAGTTCTTC

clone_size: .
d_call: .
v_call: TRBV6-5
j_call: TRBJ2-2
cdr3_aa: CATLRGSSTGELFF
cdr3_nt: TGTGCCACCCTCCGGGGGTCGAGCACCGGGGAGCTGTTTTTT

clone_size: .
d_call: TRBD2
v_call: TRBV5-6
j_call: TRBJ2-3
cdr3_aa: CASSLRLAGGRTDTQYF
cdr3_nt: TGTGCCAGCAGCTTGAGGCTGGCGGGAGGCCGCACAGATACGCAGTATTTT

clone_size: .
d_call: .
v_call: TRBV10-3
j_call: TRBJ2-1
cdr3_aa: CAISGSPGQRASYNEQFF
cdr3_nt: TGTGCCATCAGTGGATCCCCGGGACAGCGGGCGTCCTACAATGAGCAGTTCTTC

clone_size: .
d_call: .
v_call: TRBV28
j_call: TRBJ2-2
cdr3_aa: CASGQFVPGELFF
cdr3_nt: TGTGCCAGCGGACAGTTTGTCCCCGGGGAGCTGTTTTTT

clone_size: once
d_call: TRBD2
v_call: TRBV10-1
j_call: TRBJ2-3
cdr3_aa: CASSEQAGGTDTQYF
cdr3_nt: TGCGCCAGCAGTGAACAAGCGGGAGGCACAGATACGCAGTATTTT

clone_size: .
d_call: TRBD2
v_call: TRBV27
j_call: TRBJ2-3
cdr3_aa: CASLLSGLAGAADTQYF
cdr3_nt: TGTGCCAGCCTCCTCTCGGGACTAGCGGGAGCGGCAGATACGCAGTATTTT

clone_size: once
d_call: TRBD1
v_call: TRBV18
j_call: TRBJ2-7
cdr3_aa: CASSQGADEQYF
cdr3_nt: TGTGCCAGCTCTCAGGGGGCGGACGAGCAGTACTTC

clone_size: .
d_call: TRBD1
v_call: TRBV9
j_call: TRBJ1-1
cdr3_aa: CASSDRQGLNTEAFF
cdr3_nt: TGTGCCAGCAGCGACCGACAGGGATTAAACACTGAAGCTTTCTTT

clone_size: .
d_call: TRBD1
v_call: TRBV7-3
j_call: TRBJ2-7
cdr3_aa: CASSLGRGLIYEQYF
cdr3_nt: TGTGCCAGCAGCTTAGGCAGGGGGCTAATCTACGAGCAGTACTTC

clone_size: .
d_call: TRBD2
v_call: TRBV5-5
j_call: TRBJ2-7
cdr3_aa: CASSLGLAGGISYEQYF
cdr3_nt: TGTGCCAGCAGCTTGGGACTAGCGGGAGGGATCTCCTACGAGCAGTACTTC

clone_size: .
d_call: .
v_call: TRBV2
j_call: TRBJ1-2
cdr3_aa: CASSVTQGGGYTF
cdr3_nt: TGTGCCAGCAGTGTAACGCAGGGAGGAGGCTACACCTTC

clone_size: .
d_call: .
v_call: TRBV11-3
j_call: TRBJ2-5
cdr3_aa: CASSPGLRLLQETQYF
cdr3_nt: TGTGCCAGCAGCCCCGGCCTCCGGCTTCTCCAAGAGACCCAGTACTTC

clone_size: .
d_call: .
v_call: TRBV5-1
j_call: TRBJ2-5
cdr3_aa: CASNPGQTQETQYF
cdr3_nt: TGCGCCAGCAACCCCGGACAGACACAAGAGACCCAGTACTTC

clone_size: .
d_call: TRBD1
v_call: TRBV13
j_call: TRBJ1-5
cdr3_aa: CASIPRGCGNQPQHF
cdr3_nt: TGTGCCAGCATACCCAGGGGGTGCGGCAATCAGCCCCAGCATTTT

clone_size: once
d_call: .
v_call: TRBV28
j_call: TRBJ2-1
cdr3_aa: CASSPLSLVNEQFF
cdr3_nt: TGTGCCAGCAGCCCCCTCTCACTAGTCAATGAGCAGTTCTTC

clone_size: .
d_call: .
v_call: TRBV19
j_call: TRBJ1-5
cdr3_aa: CASTRSVGNQPQHF
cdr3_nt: TGTGCCAGTACGCGGTCGGTGGGCAATCAGCCCCAGCATTTT

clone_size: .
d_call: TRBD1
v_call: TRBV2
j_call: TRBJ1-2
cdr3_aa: CASRKGQGANNYGYTF
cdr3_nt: TGTGCCAGCAGAAAGGGACAGGGGGCTAATAACTATGGCTACACCTTC

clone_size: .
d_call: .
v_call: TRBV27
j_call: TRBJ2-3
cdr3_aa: CASSFPGPTDTQYF
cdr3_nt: TGTGCCAGCAGTTTTCCAGGGCCCACAGATACGCAGTATTTT

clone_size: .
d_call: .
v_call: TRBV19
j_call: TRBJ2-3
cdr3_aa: CASSNNPTSTDTQYF
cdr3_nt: TGTGCCAGTAGTAACAACCCGACTAGCACAGATACGCAGTATTTT

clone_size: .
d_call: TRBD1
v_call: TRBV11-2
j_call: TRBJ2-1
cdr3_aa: CASRAVDRGDNEQFF
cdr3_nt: TGTGCCAGCAGAGCCGTGGACAGGGGGGACAATGAGCAGTTCTTC

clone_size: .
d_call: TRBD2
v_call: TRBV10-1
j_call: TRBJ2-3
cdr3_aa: CASSGLAGARTDTQYF
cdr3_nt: TGCGCCAGCAGTGGTCTAGCGGGAGCCCGCACAGATACGCAGTATTTT

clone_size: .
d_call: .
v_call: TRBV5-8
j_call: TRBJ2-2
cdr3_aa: CASSVYTGELFF
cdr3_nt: TGTGCCAGCAGCGTTTACACCGGGGAGCTGTTTTTT

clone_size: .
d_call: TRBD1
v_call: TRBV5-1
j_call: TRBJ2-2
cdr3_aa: CASSPDRGNTGELFF
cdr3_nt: TGCGCCAGCAGCCCAGACAGGGGGAACACCGGGGAGCTGTTTTTT

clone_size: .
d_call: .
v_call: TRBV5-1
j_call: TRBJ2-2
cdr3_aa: CASRLGGSPGELFF
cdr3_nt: TGCGCCAGCAGACTCGGAGGGTCCCCCGGGGAGCTGTTTTTT

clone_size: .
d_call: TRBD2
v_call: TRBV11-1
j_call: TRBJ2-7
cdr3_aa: CASSLAGLASYEQYF
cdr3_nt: TGTGCCAGCAGCTTAGCGGGACTAGCTAGCTACGAGCAGTACTTC

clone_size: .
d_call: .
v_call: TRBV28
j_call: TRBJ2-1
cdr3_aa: CASSPPGPPRNEQFF
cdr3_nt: TGTGCCAGCAGTCCGCCGGGACCACCGCGGAATGAGCAGTTCTTC

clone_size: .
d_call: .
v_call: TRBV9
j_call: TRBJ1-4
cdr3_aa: CASSPHPGGEKLFF
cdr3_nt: TGTGCCAGCAGCCCTCACCCTGGGGGTGAAAAACTGTTTTTT

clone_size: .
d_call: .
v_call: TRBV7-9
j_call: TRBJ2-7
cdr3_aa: CASSTEGRFYEQYF
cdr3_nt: TGTGCCAGCAGCACCGAGGGACGGTTTTACGAGCAGTACTTC

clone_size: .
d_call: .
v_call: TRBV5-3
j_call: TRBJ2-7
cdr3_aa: CARSLRQGGVYEQYF
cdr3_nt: TGTGCCAGAAGCTTGAGGCAGGGAGGCGTCTACGAGCAGTACTTC

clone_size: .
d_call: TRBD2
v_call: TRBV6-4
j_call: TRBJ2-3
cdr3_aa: CASSLTSGDTDTQYF
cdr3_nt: TGTGCCAGCAGCCTTACTAGCGGGGACACAGATACGCAGTATTTT

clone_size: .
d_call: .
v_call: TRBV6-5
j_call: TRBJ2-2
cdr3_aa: CASSQQVTGELFF
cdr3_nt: TGTGCCAGCAGTCAACAGGTCACCGGGGAGCTGTTTTTT

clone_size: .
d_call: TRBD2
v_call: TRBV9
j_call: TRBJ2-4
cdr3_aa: CASSVERGGNIQYF
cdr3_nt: TGTGCCAGCAGCGTTGAGCGCGGGGGGAACATTCAGTACTTC

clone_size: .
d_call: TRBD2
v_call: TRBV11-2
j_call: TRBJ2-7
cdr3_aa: CASSFGTSGRRSYEQYF
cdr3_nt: TGTGCCAGCAGCTTCGGGACTAGCGGGAGGCGCTCCTACGAGCAGTACTTC

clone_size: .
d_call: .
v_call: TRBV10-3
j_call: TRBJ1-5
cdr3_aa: CAISELNQPQHF
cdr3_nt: TGTGCCATCAGTGAGTTGAATCAGCCCCAGCATTTT

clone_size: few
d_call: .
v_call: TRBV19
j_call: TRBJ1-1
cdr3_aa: CASRGPEVNTEAFF
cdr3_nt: TGTGCCAGTAGGGGGCCGGAGGTGAACACTGAAGCTTTCTTT

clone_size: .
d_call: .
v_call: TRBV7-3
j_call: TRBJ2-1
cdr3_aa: CASSAVGGSHNEQFF
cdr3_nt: TGTGCCAGCAGCGCAGTAGGGGGGAGCCACAATGAGCAGTTCTTC

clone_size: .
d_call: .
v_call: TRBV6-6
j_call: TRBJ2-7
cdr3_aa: CASSSRTSGAYEQYF
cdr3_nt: TGTGCCAGCAGCTCAAGGACATCGGGAGCGTACGAGCAGTACTTC

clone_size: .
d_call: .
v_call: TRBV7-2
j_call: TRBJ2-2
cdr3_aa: CASTLISVTGELFF
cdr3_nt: TGTGCCAGCACCTTGATTAGCGTGACCGGGGAGCTGTTTTTT

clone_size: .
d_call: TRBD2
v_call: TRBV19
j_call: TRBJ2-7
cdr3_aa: CARKGSATSGRVKVSYEQYF
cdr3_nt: TGTGCCAGAAAAGGGTCGGCAACTAGCGGACGGGTGAAAGTTTCCTACGAGCAGTACTTC

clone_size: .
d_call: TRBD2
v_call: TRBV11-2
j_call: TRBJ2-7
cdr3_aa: CASSSRSGRRNEQYF
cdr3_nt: TGTGCCAGCAGCTCCCGTAGCGGGAGACGCAACGAGCAGTACTTC

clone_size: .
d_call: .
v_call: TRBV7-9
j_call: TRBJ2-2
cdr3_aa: CASSLPLGELFF
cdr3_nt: TGTGCCAGCAGCTTACCCCTCGGGGAGCTGTTTTTT

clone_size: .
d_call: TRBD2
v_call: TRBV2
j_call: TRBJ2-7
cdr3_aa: CASSDTGTTYEQYF
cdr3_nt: TGTGCCAGCAGCGACACCGGGACTACCTACGAGCAGTACTTC

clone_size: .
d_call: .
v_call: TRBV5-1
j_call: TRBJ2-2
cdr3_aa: CASSLDMGPGELFF
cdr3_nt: TGCGCCAGCAGCTTGGATATGGGTCCCGGGGAGCTGTTTTTT

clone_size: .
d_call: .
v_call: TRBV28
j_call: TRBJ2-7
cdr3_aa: CASSSLAAPYEQYF
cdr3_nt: TGTGCCAGCAGTTCCTTGGCAGCCCCCTACGAGCAGTACTTC

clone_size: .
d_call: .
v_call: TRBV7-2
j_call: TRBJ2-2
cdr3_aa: CASSLAVTGELFF
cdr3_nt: TGTGCCAGCAGCTTAGCGGTCACCGGGGAGCTGTTTTTT

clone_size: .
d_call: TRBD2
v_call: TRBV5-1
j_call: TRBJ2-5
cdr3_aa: CASSKTSGVYQETQYF
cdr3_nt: TGCGCCAGCAGCAAGACTAGCGGGGTGTACCAAGAGACCCAGTACTTC

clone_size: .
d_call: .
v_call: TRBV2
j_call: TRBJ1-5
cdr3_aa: CASSDQGFAEPQHF
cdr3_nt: TGTGCCAGCAGTGATCAGGGTTTCGCGGAGCCCCAGCATTTT

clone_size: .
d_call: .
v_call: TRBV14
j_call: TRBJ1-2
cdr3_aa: CASSPSGFGYTF
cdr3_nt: TGTGCCAGCAGCCCATCAGGGTTTGGCTACACCTTC

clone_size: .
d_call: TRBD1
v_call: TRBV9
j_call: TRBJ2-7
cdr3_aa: CASSVGQGVYEQYF
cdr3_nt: TGTGCCAGCAGCGTGGGACAGGGGGTCTACGAGCAGTACTTC

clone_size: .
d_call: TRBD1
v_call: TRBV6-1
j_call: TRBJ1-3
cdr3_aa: CASSEEATGAGNTIYF
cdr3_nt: TGTGCCAGCAGTGAAGAGGCGACAGGGGCTGGAAACACCATATATTTT

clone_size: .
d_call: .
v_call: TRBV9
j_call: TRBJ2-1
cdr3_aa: CASSVQAGFHNEQFF
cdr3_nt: TGTGCCAGCAGCGTACAAGCGGGTTTCCACAATGAGCAGTTCTTC

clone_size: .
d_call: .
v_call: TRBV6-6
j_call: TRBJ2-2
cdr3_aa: CASSSNTGELFF
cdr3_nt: TGTGCCAGCAGTTCGAACACCGGGGAGCTGTTTTTT

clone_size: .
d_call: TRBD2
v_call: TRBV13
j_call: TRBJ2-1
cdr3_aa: CASSLEVGREEYEQFF
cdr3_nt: TGTGCCAGCAGCTTAGAGGTCGGGAGGGAAGAGTATGAGCAGTTCTTC

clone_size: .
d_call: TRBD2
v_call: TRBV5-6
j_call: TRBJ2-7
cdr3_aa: CASSRPGLAGVDYEQYF
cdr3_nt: TGTGCCAGCAGCCGACCGGGACTAGCGGGAGTCGACTACGAGCAGTACTTC